What follows are 27 T cell receptor beta chains derived from one specimen sequenced in a study of blood T cell repertoires in COVID-19. Here immunoSEQ multiplex PCR was the method, and the copy in TCRdb shows in-frame clones only, minus some. The sample shows 190,000 or so clones, approximately 86% of them seen only once. The sample was peripheral blood. The receptor set was obtained from a man aged 35 to 55 with active or convalescent COVID-19.

The rearrangement links TRBV9 to TRBJ1-6, with 7 bases aligning to TRBD1. Germline V CDR1 and CDR2: SGDLS, YYNGEE. This CDR3 contains 14 residues. The junction had 5 bases not matched to a gene; V was cut back by 2 bases and J by 9 bases. The CDR3 DNA sequence: TGTGCCAGCAGCGTCCGGGACAGACTTTCACCCCTCCACTTT. The encoded protein is CASSVRDRLSPLHF.

The chain couples TRBV7-8 to TRBJ2-3; D perhaps matches TRBD1 (7 bases). In germline, CDR1 is SGHVS, CDR2 FQNEAQ. V was clipped by 6 bases and J by 3 bases, with 10 bases between them. The CDR3 runs 13 residues. CDR3 protein: CASRQGGTDTQYF. CDR3 sequence (DNA): TGTGCCAGCAGGCAGGGGGGAACAGATACGCAGTATTTT.

The chain carries TRBV27 and TRBJ2-3; weak D call: TRBD1 (5 bases). Trimming removed 7 bases from V and 3 bases from J, with 17 bases in between. Germline-derived CDR1 and CDR2 are MNHEY and SMNVEV (reference sequence). This CDR3 spans 15 amino acids. CDR3 sequence (DNA): TGTGCCAGCAAAGAGACAGAGCCGATTACAGATACGCAGTATTTT. Its translation is CASKETEPITDTQYF.

V usage is TRBV7-2 and J usage is TRBJ1-6; 11 nucleotides match TRBD1. CDR3 length equals 15 residues. The trim removed 1 base at V and 9 bases at J, leaving 2 bases unmatched. Germline loops: CDR1 SGHTA, CDR2 FQGNSA. The CDR3 reads CASSLVGTGGSPLHF. CDR3 nucleotide sequence: TGTGCCAGCAGCTTAGTAGGGACAGGGGGTTCACCCCTCCACTTT.

The V call is TRBV28, the J call TRBJ1-5; TRBD1 is a possible D gene (5 bases). The germline V and J ends were trimmed by 3 bases and 4 bases, with 13 bases remaining between them. Germline loops: CDR1 MDHEN, CDR2 SYDVKM. This CDR3 is 15 amino acids long. CDR3 residues: CASSLNGPGNQPQHF. CDR3 in DNA: TGTGCCAGCAGTTTGAACGGCCCAGGGAATCAGCCCCAGCATTTT. Full variable domain (rest looked up from reference TRBV28 and TRBJ1-5): DVKVTQSSRYLVKRTGEKVFLECVQDMDHENMFWYRQDPGLGLRLIYFSYDVKMKEKGDIPEGYSVSREKKERFSLILESASTNQTSMYLCASSLNGPGNQPQHFGDGTRLSIL.

The chain has TRBV21-1 and TRBJ1-3. TRBV21-1 represents a pseudogene. This CDR3 has 13 amino acids. The CDR3 is CASTLFCGNTIYF. CDR3 DNA: TGTGCCAGCACCCTCTTTTGTGGAAACACCATATATTTT.

This rearrangement joins TRBV19 to TRBJ1-2, with unresolved D. The CDR3 spans 15 residues. V lost 6 bases to trimming and J lost 6 bases, with 20 bases between them. Looked up from germline, CDR1 is LNHDA and CDR2 is SQIVND (reference sequence). The CDR3 is CASRSPTWRPHGYTF. CDR3 coding DNA: TGTGCCAGTAGGTCCCCTACGTGGAGGCCTCATGGCTACACCTTC.

V and J are TRBV11-2 and TRBJ1-2; D gene uncertain. Trimming removed 2 bases at V and 0 bases at J, with 13 bases between. Germline V lookup: CDR1 SGHAT, CDR2 FQNNGV. This CDR3 is built from 16 residues. DNA of the CDR3: TGTGCCAGCAGCTTAATCCGGTCCGCACCTAACTATGGCTACACCTTC. Amino acid sequence: CASSLIRSAPNYGYTF.

This rearrangement joins TRBV2 to TRBJ2-2; D remains ambiguous. This CDR3 has 13 amino acids. V lost 0 bases and J 7 bases, leaving 6 bases between the germline ends. Germline lookup yields CDR1 SNHLY and CDR2 FYNNEI. The CDR3 DNA sequence: TGTGCCAGCAGTGAAGCGCAGTACGGGGAGCTGTTTTTT. It translates to CASSEAQYGELFF.

The chain is built from TRBV4-2 and TRBJ2-7; D gene unclear. Germline-derived CDR1 and CDR2 are LGHNA and YNFKEQ. The CDR3 has 14 residues. V lost 4 bases and J 5 bases, leaving 15 bases between the germline ends. CDR3 sequence: CASSPSLAGDEQYF. The CDR3 DNA reads as TGTGCCAGCAGCCCATCACTCGCCGGTGACGAGCAGTACTTC.

The J gene is TRBJ2-1, the V gene TRBV9, with D perhaps TRBD1 (8 bases). The V and J ends lost 2 bases and 3 bases respectively, with 12 bases between them. Germline CDR1 is SGDLS and CDR2 is YYNGEE. There are 15 residues in the CDR3. The CDR3 loop reads CASSVTGGVYNEQFF. As DNA, the CDR3 is TGTGCCAGCAGCGTCACAGGGGGGGTCTACAATGAGCAGTTCTTC.

This clone was observed a single time. The J gene is TRBJ2-5, the V gene TRBV12-3 or TRBV12-4; 7 bases align to TRBD2. This CDR3 comprises 13 residues. V dropped 2 bases and J dropped 5; count of bases not matched to a gene: 2. CDR3 sequence: CASSLREEETQYF. The CDR3 nucleotides read TGTGCCAGCAGTTTACGGGAGGAGGAGACCCAGTACTTC.

This clone was detected only a few times. This chain connects TRBV9 to TRBJ1-3; tentative D call: TRBD1 (5 bases). CDR3 size: 15 residues. Germline loops: CDR1 SGDLS, CDR2 YYNGEE. Trimming left V 3 bases short and J 2 bases short, with 12 bases between. CDR3 bases: TGTGCCAGCAGCGGTTTCCAGGGCGCTGGAAACACCATATATTTT. Translation gives CASSGFQGAGNTIYF.

The genes are TRBV4-2 and TRBJ2-2; D not certain. This CDR3 has 18 residues. Trimming stripped 0 bases from V and 0 bases from J, with 14 bases between. Germline lookup yields CDR1 LGHNA and CDR2 YNFKEQ. CDR3 bases: TGTGCCAGCAGCCAAGAGACCAGCGCAAGTGCGAACACCGGGGAGCTGTTTTTT. It is translated as CASSQETSASANTGELFF.

The rearrangement joins TRBV11-3 to TRBJ2-3, with D perhaps matching TRBD2 (7 bases). This CDR3 contains 15 residues. V lost 6 bases, J lost 5 bases, and 18 bases lay in between. CDR1 is SGHNT and CDR2 is YENEEA in the germline V gene. Written as DNA, the CDR3 is TGTGCCAGCAGGAGTGGCGGGGGCGGGGGAGATACGCAGTATTTT. Its protein product is CASRSGGGGGDTQYF.

This chain connects TRBV12-3 or TRBV12-4 to TRBJ1-5; D is undetermined. The CDR3 contains 13 residues. V lost 3 bases and J lost 5, with 8 bases in between. The CDR3 nucleotides are TGTGCCAGCAGTTTCCCCCCCGATCAGCCCCAGCATTTT. Its translation: CASSFPPDQPQHF.

This clone was recorded once. J is TRBJ2-2 and V is TRBV6-1, with D tentatively TRBD1 (6 bases). Germline V gene data show CDR1 as MNHNS and CDR2 as SASEGT. Between the trimmed V and J ends, which lost 2 bases and 0 bases, there was a span of 10 bases. The CDR3 covers 16 residues. The CDR3 DNA sequence: TGTGCCAGCAGTGAAAGACAGGCGACGAACACCGGGGAGCTGTTTTTT. It codes for CASSERQATNTGELFF.

This chain joins TRBV29-1 and TRBJ1-6; D not certain. CDR1 SQVTM and CDR2 ANQGSEA come from the germline V gene. V lost 5 bases, J lost 7 bases, and 12 bases lay in between. The CDR3 totals 13 residues. The CDR3 DNA reads as TGCAGCGTTCGGACTGGAACCAATTCACCCCTCCACTTT. Residues: CSVRTGTNSPLHF. The entire variable domain, with the rest obtained from reference TRBV29-1 and TRBJ1-6, is as follows: SAVISQKPSRDICQRGTSLTIQCQVDSQVTMMFWYRQQPGQSLTLIATANQGSEATYESGFVIDKFPISRPNLTFSTLTVSNMSPEDSSIYLCSVRTGTNSPLHFGNGTRLTVT.

This chain connects TRBV7-3 to TRBJ2-3; TRBD2 matches at 8 bases. Per the germline V gene, CDR1 is SGHTA and CDR2 is FQGTGA. With V trimmed by 8 bases and J by 2 bases, 6 bases remained unmatched. The CDR3 has 14 residues. The CDR3 here is CASLVAGTTDTQYF. CDR3 coding DNA: TGTGCCAGCCTAGTAGCGGGGACCACAGATACGCAGTATTTT. The full variable domain, rest sourced from reference TRBV7-3 and TRBJ2-3, is GAGVSQTPSNKVTEKGKYVELRCDPISGHTALYWYRQSLGQGPEFLIYFQGTGAADDSGLPNDRFFAVRPEGSVSTLKIQRTERGDSAVYLCASLVAGTTDTQYFGPGTRLTVL.

The CDR3 sequence: CASSSLLAGGPYSYEQYF. The DNA of the CDR3 is TGTGCCAGCAGCTCCCTCCTAGCGGGGGGGCCTTACTCCTACGAGCAGTACTTC. The chain combines TRBV13 with TRBJ2-7, with 12 nucleotides matching TRBD2. The CDR3 loop spans 18 amino acids. Germline V gives CDR1 PRHDT, CDR2 FYEKMQ (reference sequence). The V gene end was trimmed by 4 bases and the J gene end by 0 bases; junction bases not matched to a gene: 10.

V gene TRBV5-5 combines with J gene TRBJ2-5; D call uncertain. Trimming took 0 bases from V and 5 from J, leaving 11 bases between them. Germline-derived CDR1 and CDR2 are SGHKS and YYEKEE (reference sequence). There are 14 residues in the CDR3. The CDR3 nucleotides are TGTGCCAGCAGCTTGGAACCCGTACACGAGACCCAGTACTTC. Its protein product is CASSLEPVHETQYF. Based on the CDR3 plus reference TRBV5-5 and TRBJ2-5, the full variable domain is DAGVTQSPTHLIKTRGQQVTLRCSPISGHKSVSWYQQVLGQGPQFIFQYYEKEERGRGNFPDRFSARQFPNYSSELNVNALLLGDSALYLCASSLEPVHETQYFGPGTRLLVL.

The table lists this clone with a count of one. The J gene is TRBJ2-7, the V gene TRBV27; a possible D gene is TRBD2 (6 bases). The CDR3 has 13 amino acids. Trimming stripped 6 bases from V and 6 bases from J, with 15 bases between. Germline V lookup: CDR1 MNHEY, CDR2 SMNVEV (reference sequence). Here the CDR3 DNA reads TGTGCCAGCAGCTACGCCTCCGGGGGCGAGCAGTACTTC. This gives the protein CASSYASGGEQYF.

The chain uses TRBV11-2 and TRBJ1-6; 9 bases fit TRBD1. Per the germline V gene, CDR1 is SGHAT and CDR2 is FQNNGV. Germline trimming cut 5 bases from V and 8 bases from J; bases unmatched to any gene: 4. The CDR3 consists of 14 residues. CDR3 DNA sequence: TGTGCCAGCAGCCGCCGGGACAGGGATTCACCCCTCCACTTT. Translating it yields CASSRRDRDSPLHF. Supplemented by reference TRBV11-2 and TRBJ1-6, the full variable domain reads EAGVAQSPRYKIIEKRQSVAFWCNPISGHATLYWYQQILGQGPKLLIQFQNNGVVDDSQLPKDRFSAERLKGVDSTLKIQPAKLEDSAVYLCASSRRDRDSPLHFGNGTRLTVT.

V usage is TRBV19 and J usage is TRBJ2-1; perhaps TRBD1 as D (8 bases). The V and J ends lost 6 bases and 1 base respectively, with 16 bases between them. The CDR3 sequence is 16 residues long. Germline V gives CDR1 LNHDA, CDR2 SQIVND (reference sequence). The CDR3 bases are TGTGCCAGTAGGCGAGACAGGGGAGGGTCCTACAATGAGCAGTTCTTC. This translates into CASRRDRGGSYNEQFF.

As to this clone: The junction shows a germline mismatch at one end, possibly a read error. The V gene is TRBV7-2, the J gene TRBJ2-7; the D gene is possibly TRBD1 (5 bases). The length of the CDR3 is 12 residues. CDR1 and CDR2 from the germline V gene are SGHTA and FQGNSA. CDR3 sequence (DNA): TGTGCCAGCAGCTTAGGCCAGGGCGCGAATCCTTTC. This gives the protein CASSLGQGANPF.

Written as DNA, the CDR3 is TGTGCCAGTAGTGAGGGCAGGGGGAACGAAAAACTGTTTTTT. Translation gives CASSEGRGNEKLFF. The rearrangement links TRBV19 to TRBJ1-4, with 7 nucleotides matching TRBD1. Germline V gene sequence: CDR1 LNHDA, CDR2 SQIVND (reference sequence). The CDR3 loop spans 14 amino acids. V shed 5 bases, J shed 8 bases, and the junction held 8 bases outside the gene matches.

The chain joins TRBV3-1 (or the pseudogene TRBV3-2) to TRBJ2-5; no firm D call. Trimming took off 1 base at V and 1 base at J, with 7 bases between the two ends. This CDR3 is 14 amino acids long. Looked up from germline, CDR1 is LGHDT and CDR2 is YNNKEL (reference sequence). The CDR3 sequence: CASSQAGGQETQYF. In DNA form, the CDR3 reads TGTGCCAGCAGCCAAGCCGGCGGCCAAGAGACCCAGTACTTC.